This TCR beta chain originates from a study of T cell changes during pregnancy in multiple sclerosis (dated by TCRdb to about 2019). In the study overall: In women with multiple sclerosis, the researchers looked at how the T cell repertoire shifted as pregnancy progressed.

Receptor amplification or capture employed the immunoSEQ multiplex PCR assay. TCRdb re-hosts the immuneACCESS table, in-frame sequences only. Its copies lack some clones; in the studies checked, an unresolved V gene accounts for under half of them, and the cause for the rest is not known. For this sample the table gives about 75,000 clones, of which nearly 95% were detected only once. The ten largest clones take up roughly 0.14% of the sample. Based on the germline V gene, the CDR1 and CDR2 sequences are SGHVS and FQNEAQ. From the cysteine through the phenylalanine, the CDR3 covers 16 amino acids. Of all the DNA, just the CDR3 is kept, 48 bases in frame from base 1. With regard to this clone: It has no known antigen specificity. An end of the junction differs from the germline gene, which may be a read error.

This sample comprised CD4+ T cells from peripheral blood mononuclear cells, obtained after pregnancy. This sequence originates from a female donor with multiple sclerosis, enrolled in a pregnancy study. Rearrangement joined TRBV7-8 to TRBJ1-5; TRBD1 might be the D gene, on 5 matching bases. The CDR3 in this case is CVSSLAGGMGNQPQHF. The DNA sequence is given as TGTGTCAGCAGCTTAGCTGGGGGGATGGGCAATCAGCCCCAGCATTTT.